Below, one TCR beta chain is given with its context. Its cognate antigen is unknown. Germline lookup yields CDR1 SQVTM and CDR2 ANQGSEA. J lost 3 bases, V lost 0 bases, and 12 bases had no gene match. The CDR3 spans 17 residues. In the ophthalmopathy cohort, Clinical Activity Score was at least 3, NOSPECS grade at least 4, and duration under 3 months. Clinical symptoms, serum thyroxine and TRAb, thyroid ultrasound and orbital computed tomography were used for the diagnoses. More than 9.5 ml fresh peripheral blood yielded the PBMCs. This sample was taken from a study of T cells in Graves' hyperthyroidism and ophthalmopathy. The study, taken as a whole, reports: Blood also held most thyroid clonotypes expanded beyond 0.001.

Amplification targeted TCR beta CDR3 regions from RNA transcripts. In the first-round RT-PCR of the TCR CDR3, the HTBI primer set was used. TCRdb re-analysed the multiplex PCR reads in MiXCR, keeping a single row per CDR3 protein. The sample carries about 640,000 distinct CDR3 sequences, less than 25% recorded once. The chain joins TRBV29-1 to TRBJ2-5; 8 bases align to TRBD1. The origin of this receptor is a man aged 30 to 39 with Graves' ophthalmopathy. Sequenced: blood. CDR3 loop: CSVEDRRDRGWEETQYF. The CDR3 DNA reads as TGCAGCGTTGAAGATCGAAGAGACAGGGGCTGGGAAGAGACCCAGTACTTC.